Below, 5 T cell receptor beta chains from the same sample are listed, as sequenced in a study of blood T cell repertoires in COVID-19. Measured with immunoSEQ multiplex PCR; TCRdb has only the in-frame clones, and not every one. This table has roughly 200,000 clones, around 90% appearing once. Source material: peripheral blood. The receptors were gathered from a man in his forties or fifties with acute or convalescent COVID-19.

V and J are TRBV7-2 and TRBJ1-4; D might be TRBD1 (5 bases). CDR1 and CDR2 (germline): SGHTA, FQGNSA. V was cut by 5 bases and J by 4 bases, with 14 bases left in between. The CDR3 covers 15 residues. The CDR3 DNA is TGTGCCAGCAGCCCCTTGGGGGGACTTAATGAAAAACTGTTTTTT. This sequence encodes CASSPLGGLNEKLFF.

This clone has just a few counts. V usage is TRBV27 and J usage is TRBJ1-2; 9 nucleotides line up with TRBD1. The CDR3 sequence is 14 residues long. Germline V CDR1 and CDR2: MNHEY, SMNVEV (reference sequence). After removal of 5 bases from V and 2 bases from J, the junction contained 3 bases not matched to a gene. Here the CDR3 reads CASSPGQGNYGYTF. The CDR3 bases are TGTGCCAGCAGTCCGGGACAGGGAAACTATGGCTACACCTTC.

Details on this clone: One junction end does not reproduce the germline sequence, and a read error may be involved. The CDR3 loop reads CASSQDGGRGTFDF. The DNA for the CDR3 is TGCGCCAGCAGCCAAGATGGGGGGAGGGGCACCTTCGACTTC. The chain joins TRBV4-1 to TRBJ2-5; 7 bases are a match to TRBD2. Germline CDR1 reads MGHRA; CDR2 reads YSYEKL. The CDR3 extends over 14 amino acids.

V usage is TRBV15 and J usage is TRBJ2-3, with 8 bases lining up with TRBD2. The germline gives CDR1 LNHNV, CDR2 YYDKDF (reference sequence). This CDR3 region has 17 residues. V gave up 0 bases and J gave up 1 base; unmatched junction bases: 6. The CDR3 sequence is CATSRDYAGGGTDTQYF. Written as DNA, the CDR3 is TGTGCCACCAGCAGAGATTACGCGGGGGGAGGCACAGATACGCAGTATTTT.

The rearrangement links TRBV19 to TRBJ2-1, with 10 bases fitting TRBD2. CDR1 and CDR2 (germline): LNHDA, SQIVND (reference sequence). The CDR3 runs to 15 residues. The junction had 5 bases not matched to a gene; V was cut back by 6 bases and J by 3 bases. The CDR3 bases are TGTGCCAGTAGAAGCGGGGGGGCCGTCTACAATGAGCAGTTCTTC. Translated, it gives CASRSGGAVYNEQFF.